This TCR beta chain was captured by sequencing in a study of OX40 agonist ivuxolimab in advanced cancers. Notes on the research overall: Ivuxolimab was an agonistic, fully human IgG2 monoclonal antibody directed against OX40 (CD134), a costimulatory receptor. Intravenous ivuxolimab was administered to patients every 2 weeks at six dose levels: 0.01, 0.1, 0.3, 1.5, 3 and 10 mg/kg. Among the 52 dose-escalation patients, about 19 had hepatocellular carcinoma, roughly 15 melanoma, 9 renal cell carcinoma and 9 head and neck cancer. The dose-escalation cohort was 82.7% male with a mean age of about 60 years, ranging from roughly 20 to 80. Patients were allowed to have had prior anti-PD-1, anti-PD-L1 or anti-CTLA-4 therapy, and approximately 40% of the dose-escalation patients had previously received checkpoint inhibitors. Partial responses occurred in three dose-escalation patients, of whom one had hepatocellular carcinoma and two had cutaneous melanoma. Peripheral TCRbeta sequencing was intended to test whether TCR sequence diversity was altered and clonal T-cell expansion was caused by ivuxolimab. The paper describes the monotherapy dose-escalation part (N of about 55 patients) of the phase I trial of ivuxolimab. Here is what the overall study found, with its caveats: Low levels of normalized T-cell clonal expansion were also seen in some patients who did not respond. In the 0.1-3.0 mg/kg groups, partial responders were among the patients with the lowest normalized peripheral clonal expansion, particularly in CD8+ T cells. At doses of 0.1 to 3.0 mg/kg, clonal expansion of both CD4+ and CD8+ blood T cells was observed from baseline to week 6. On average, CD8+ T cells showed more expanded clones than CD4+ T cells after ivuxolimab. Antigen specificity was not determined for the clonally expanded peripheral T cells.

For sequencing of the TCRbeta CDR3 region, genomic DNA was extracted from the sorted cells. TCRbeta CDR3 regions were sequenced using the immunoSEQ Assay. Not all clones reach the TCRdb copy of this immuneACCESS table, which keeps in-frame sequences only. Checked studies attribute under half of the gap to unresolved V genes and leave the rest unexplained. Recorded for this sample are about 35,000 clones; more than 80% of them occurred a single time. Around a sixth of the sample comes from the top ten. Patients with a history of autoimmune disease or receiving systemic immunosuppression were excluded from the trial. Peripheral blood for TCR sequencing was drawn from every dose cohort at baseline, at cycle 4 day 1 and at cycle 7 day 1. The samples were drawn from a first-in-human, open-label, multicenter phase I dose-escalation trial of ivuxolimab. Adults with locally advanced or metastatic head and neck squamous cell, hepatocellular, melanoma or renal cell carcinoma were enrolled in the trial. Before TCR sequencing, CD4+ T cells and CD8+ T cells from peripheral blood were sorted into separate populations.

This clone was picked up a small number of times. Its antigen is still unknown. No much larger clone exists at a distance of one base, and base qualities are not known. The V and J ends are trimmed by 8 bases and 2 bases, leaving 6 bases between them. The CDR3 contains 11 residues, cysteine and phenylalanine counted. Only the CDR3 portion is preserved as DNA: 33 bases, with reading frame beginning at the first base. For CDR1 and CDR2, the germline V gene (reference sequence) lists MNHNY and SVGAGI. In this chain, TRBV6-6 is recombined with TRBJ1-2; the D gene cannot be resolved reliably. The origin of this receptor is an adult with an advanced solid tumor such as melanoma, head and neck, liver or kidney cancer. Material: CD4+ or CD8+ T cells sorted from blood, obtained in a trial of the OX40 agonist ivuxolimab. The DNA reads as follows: TGTGCCAGCGTTCTCAACTATGGCTACACCTTC. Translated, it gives CASVLNYGYTF.